This TCR beta chain was retrieved from a study of shared clonotypes between healthy human individuals. The table came from immunoSEQ multiplex PCR; TCRdb's copy has only in-frame clones and leaves some out. This sample carries some 1 million clones, around 74% of them seen once, and the ten largest clones take about 1.5%. This CDR3 region has 12 residues. V lost 2 bases, J lost 3 bases, and 5 bases lay in between. CDR1 KGHSH and CDR2 LQKENI come from the germline V gene. Naive CD4+ cells were CD45RA-selected; the remaining cells were memory. Note on this clone: Other DNA sequences within the sample encode an identical CDR3.

The sample comprised memory CD4+ T cells sorted from blood. Described subset: CD45RA-negative fraction. The sequence was collected from a man younger than 35 in good health. The chain carries TRBV18 and TRBJ2-7, with no clear D. CDR3 protein: CASSPGSYEQYF. As DNA, the CDR3 is TGTGCCAGCTCACCAGGCAGCTACGAGCAGTACTTC.